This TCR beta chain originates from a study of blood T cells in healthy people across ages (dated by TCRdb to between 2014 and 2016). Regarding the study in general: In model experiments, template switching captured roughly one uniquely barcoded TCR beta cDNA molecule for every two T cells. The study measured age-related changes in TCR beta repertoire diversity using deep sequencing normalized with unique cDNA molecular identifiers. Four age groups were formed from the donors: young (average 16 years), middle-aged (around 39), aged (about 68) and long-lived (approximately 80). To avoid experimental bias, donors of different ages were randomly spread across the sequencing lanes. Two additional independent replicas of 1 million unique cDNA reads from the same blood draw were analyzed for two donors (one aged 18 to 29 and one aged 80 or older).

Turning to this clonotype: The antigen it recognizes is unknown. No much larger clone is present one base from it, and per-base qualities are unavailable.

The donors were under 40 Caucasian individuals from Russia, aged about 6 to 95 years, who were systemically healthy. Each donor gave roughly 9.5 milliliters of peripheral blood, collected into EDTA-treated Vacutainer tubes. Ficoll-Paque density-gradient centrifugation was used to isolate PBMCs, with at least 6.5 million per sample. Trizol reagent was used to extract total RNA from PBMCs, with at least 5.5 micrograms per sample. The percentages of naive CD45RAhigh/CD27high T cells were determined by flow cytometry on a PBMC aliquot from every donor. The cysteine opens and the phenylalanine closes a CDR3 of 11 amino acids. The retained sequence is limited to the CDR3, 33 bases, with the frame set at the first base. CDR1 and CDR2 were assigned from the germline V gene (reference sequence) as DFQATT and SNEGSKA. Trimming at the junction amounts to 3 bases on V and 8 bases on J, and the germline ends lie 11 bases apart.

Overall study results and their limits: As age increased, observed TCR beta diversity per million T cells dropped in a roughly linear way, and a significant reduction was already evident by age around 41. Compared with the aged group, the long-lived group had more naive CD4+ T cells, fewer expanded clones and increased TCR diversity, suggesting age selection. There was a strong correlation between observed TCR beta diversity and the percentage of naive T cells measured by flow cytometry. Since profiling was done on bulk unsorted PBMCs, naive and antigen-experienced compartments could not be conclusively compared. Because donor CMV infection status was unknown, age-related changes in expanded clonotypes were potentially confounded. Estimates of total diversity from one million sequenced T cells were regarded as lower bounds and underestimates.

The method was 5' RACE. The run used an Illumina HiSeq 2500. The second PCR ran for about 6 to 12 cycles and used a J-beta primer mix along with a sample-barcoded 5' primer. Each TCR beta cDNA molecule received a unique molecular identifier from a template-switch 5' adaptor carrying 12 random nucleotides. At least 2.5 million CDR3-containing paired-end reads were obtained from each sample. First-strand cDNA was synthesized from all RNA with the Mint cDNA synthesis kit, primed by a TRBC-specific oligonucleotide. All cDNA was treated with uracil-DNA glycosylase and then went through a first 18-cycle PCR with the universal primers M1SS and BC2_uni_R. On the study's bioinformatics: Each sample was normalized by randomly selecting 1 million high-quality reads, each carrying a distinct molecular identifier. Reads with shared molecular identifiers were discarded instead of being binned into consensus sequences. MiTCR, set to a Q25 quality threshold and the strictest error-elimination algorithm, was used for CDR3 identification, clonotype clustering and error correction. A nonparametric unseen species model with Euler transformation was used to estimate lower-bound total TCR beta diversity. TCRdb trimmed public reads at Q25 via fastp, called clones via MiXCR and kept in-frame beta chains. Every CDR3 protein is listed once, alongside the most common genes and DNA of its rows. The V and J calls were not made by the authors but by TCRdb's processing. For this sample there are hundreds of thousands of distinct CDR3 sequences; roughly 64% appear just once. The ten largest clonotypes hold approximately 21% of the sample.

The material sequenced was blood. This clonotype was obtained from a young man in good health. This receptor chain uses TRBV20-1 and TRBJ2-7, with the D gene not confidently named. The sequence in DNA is TGCAGTGCTAGCGTTTTTGAAAAGCAGTACTTC. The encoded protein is CSASVFEKQYF.